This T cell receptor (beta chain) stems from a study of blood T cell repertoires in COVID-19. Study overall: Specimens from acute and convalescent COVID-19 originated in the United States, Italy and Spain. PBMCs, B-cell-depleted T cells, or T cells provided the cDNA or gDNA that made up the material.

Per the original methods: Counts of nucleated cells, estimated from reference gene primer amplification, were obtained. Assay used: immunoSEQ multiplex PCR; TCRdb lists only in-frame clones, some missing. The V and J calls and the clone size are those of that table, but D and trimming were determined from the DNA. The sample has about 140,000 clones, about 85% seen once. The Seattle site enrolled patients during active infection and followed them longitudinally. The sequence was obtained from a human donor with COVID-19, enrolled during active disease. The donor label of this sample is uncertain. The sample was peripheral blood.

The CDR3 sequence is CASSPEVSGANVLTF. Written as DNA, the CDR3 is TGTGCCAGCTCACCAGAGGTCTCTGGGGCCAACGTCCTGACTTTC. The V call is TRBV18, the J call TRBJ2-6; D is unresolved. V shed 2 bases and J shed 0 bases, with 5 bases lying between them. This CDR3 comprises 15 residues. CDR1 and CDR2 (germline): KGHSH, LQKENI.